This T cell receptor (beta chain) was sequenced during a study of cytomegalovirus exposure and HLA in healthy donors. The CDR3 is 15 amino acids. Germline V gene data show CDR1 as LNHDA and CDR2 as SQIVND (reference sequence). J was trimmed by 7 bases and V by 7 bases; bases with no gene match: 10. In the case of this clone: The antigen is unknown.

13 Jbeta primers and 60 Vbeta primers were used for the PCR. Assay used: immunoSEQ multiplex PCR; TCRdb lists only in-frame clones, some missing. The sample holds about 150,000 clones, 75% to 90% seen once. Study outcomes and limitations: One variant, a missense change in DCLRE1C, was linked in a later analysis to TCR beta V- and J-gene trimming.

Specimen: PBMCs. This chain links TRBV19 with TRBJ1-4; 9 positions agree with TRBD1. The receptor was isolated from a male donor in good health and CMV-seronegative. The CDR3 here is CASTIPGTGSEKLFF. The CDR3 nucleotides read TGTGCCAGTACCATACCTGGGACAGGGAGTGAAAAACTGTTTTTT.